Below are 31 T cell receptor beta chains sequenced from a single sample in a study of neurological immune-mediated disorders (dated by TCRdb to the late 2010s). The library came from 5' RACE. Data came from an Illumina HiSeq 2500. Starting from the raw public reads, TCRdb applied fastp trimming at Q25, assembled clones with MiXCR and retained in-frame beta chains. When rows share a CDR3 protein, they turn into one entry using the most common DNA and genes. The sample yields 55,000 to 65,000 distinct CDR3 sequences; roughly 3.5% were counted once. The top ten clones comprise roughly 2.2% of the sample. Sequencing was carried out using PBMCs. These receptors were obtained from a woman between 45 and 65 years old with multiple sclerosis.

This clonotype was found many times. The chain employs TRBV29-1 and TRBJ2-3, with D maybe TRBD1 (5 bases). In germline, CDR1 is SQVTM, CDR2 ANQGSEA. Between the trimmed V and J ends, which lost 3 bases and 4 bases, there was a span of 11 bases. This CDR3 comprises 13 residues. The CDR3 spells CSVDGQGADTQYF. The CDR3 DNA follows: TGCAGCGTTGACGGGCAGGGCGCAGATACGCAGTATTTT.

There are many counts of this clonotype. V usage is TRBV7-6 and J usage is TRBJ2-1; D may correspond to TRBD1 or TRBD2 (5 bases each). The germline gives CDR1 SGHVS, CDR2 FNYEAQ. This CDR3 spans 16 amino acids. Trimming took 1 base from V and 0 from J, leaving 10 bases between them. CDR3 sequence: CASSLVGTHSYNEQFF. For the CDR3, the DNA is TGTGCCAGCAGCTTAGTGGGGACCCACTCCTACAATGAGCAGTTCTTC.

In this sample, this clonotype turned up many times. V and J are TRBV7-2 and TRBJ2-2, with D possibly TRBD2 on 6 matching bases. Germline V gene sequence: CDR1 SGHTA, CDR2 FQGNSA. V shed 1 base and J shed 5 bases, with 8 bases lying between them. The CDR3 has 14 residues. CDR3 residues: CASSLGLETGELFF. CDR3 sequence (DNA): TGTGCCAGCAGCTTAGGACTAGAAACCGGGGAGCTGTTTTTT.

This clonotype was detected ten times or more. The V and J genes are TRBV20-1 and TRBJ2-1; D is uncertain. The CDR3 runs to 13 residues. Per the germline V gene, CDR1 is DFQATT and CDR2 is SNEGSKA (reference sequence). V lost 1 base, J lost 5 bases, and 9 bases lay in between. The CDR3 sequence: CSARVTANNEQFF. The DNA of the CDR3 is TGCAGTGCTAGAGTAACAGCAAACAATGAGCAGTTCTTC.

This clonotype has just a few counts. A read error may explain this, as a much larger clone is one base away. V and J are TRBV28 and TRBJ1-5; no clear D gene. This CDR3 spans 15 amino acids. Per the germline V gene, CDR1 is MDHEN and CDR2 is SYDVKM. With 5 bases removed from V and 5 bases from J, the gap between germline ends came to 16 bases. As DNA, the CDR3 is TGTGCCAGCAGTGACCCCGGAAAGGGTGATCAGCCCCAGCATTTT. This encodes CASSDPGKGDQPQHF.

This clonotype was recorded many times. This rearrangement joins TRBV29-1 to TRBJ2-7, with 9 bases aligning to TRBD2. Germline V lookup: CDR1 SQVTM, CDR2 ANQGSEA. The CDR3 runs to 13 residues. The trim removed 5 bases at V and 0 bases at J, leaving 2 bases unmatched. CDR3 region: CSVRAGGSYEQYF. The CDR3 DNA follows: TGCAGCGTTAGAGCGGGAGGCTCCTACGAGCAGTACTTC.

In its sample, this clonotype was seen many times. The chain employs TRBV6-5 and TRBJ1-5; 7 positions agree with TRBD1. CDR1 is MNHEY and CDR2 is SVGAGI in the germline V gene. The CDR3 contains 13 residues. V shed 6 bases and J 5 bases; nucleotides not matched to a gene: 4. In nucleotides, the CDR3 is TGTGCCAGCAGACGGGACAGAGATCAGCCCCAGCATTTT. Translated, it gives CASRRDRDQPQHF.

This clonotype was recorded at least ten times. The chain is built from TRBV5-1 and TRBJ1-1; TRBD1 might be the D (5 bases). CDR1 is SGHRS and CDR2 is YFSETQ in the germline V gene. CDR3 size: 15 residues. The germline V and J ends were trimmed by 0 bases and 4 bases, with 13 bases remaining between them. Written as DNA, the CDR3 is TGCGCCAGCAGCTTGGGAGGAACGGGGACCACTGAAGCTTTCTTT. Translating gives CASSLGGTGTTEAFF.

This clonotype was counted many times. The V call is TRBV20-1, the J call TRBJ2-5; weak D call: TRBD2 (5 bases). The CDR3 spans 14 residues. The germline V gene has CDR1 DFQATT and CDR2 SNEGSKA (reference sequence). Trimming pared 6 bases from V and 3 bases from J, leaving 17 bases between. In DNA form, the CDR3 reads TGCAGTGCGGAGTGGCTAGCAGTAAAAGAGACCCAGTACTTC. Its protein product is CSAEWLAVKETQYF.

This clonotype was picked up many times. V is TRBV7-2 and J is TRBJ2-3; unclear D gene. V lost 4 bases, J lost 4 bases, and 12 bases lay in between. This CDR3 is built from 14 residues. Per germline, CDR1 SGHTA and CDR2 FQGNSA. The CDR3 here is CASSSSEASDTQYF. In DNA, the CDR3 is TGTGCCAGCAGCTCGTCAGAAGCGTCAGATACGCAGTATTTT.

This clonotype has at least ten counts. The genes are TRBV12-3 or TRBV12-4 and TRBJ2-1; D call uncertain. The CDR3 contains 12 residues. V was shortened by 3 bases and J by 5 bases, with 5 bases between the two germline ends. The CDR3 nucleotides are TGTGCCAGCAGTTTGGTCCACAATGAGCAGTTCTTC. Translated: CASSLVHNEQFF.

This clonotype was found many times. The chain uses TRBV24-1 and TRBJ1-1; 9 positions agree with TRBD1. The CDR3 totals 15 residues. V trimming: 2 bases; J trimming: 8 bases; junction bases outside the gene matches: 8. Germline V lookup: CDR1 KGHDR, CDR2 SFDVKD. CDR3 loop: CATSDSQGARVEAFF. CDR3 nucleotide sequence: TGTGCCACCAGTGATTCACAGGGGGCGCGGGTGGAAGCTTTCTTT.

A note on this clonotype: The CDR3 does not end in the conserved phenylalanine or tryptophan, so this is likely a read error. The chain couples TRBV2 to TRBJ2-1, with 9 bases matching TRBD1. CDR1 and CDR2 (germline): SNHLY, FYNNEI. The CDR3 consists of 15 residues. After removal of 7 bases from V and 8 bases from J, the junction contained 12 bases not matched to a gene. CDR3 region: CASKGPGTGTDEQFN. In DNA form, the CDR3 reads TGTGCCAGCAAGGGACCAGGGACAGGGACAGATGAGCAGTTCAAC.

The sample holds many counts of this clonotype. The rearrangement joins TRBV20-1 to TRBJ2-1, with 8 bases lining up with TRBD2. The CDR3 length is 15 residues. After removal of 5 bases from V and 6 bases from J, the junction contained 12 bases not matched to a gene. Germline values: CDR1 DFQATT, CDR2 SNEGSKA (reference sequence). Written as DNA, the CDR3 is TGCAGTGCTTCCTTTTTGGGTAGCGGGATCAATGAGCAGTTCTTC. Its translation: CSASFLGSGINEQFF.

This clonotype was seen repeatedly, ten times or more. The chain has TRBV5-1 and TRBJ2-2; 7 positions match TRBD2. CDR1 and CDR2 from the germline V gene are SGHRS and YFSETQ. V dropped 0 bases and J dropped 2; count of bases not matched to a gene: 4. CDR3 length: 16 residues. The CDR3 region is CASSLALAPNTGELFF. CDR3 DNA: TGCGCCAGCAGCTTGGCACTAGCGCCTAACACCGGGGAGCTGTTTTTT.

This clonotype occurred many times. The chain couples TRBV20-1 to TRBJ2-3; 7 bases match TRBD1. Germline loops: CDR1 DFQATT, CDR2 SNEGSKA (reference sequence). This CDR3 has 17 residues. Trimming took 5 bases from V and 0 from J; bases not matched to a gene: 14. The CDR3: CSAPLPLGQTSTDTQYF. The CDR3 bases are TGCAGTGCTCCTCTACCGCTGGGACAGACTAGCACAGATACGCAGTATTTT.

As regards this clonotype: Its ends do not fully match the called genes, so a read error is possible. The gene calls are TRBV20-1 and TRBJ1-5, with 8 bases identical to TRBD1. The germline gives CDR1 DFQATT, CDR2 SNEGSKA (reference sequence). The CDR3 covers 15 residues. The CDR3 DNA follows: TGCAGTGCTAGTCCGGGGACAGGCTTCAATCAGCCCCAGAATTTT. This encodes CSASPGTGFNQPQNF.

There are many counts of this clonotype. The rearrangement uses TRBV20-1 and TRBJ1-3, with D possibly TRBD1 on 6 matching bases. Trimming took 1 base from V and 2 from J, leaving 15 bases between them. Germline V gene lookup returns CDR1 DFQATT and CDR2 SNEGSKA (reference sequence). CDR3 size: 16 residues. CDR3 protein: CSARVGRGGTGNTIYF. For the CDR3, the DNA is TGCAGTGCTAGAGTTGGCAGGGGAGGAACTGGAAACACCATATATTTT.

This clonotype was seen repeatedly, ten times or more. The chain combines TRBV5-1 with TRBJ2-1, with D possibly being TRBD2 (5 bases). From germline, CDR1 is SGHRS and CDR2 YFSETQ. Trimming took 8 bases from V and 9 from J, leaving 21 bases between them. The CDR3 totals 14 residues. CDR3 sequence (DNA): TGCGCCAGTTCCGGGAATTACCCCGACTCTGAGCAGTTCTTC. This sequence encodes CASSGNYPDSEQFF.

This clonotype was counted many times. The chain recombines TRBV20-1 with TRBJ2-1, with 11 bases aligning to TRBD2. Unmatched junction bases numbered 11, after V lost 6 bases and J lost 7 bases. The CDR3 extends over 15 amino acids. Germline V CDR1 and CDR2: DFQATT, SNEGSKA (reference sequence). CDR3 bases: TGCAGTGCGCCGAAGACTAGCGGGATTTCGAATGAGCAGTTCTTC. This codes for CSAPKTSGISNEQFF.

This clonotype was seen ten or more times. The CDR3 is CSARDPWGWGKLFF. The CDR3 bases are TGCAGTGCTAGAGATCCATGGGGTTGGGGAAAACTGTTTTTT. The chain couples TRBV20-1 to TRBJ1-4; D not certain. The V end was cut by 0 bases, the J end by 10 bases, with 15 bases between. The CDR3 has 14 residues. Germline assignment: CDR1 DFQATT and CDR2 SNEGSKA (reference sequence).

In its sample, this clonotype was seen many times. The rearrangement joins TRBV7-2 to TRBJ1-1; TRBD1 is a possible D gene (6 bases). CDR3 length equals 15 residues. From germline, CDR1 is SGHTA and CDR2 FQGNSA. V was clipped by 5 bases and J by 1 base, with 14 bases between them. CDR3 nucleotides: TGTGCCAGCAGCATTCCTGGACAGTCGAACACTGAAGCTTTCTTT. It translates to CASSIPGQSNTEAFF.

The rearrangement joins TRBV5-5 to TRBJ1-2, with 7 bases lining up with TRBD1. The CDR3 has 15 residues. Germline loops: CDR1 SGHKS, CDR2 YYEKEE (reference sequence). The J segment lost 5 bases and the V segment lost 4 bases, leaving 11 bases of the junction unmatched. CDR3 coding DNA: TGTGCCAGCAGCCGACCGGGACAGCATTTTTATGGCTACACCTTC. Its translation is CASSRPGQHFYGYTF. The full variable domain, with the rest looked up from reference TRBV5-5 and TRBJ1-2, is DAGVTQSPTHLIKTRGQQVTLRCSPISGHKSVSWYQQVLGQGPQFIFQYYEKEERGRGNFPDRFSARQFPNYSSELNVNALLLGDSALYLCASSRPGQHFYGYTFGSGTRLTVV.

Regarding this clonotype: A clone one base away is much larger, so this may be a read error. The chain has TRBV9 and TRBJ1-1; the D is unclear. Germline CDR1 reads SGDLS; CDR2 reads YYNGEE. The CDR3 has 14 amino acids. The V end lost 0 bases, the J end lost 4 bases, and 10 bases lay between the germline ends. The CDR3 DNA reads TGTGCCAGCAGCGTAGCTGGGATGGGCACTGAAGCTTTCTTT. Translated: CASSVAGMGTEAFF.

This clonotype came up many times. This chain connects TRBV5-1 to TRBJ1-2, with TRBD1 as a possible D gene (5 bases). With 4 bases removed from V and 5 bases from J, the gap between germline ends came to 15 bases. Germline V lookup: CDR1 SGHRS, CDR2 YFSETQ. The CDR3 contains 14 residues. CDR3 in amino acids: CASSPTGTDYGYTF. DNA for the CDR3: TGCGCCAGCAGCCCTACCGGGACGGATTATGGCTACACCTTC.

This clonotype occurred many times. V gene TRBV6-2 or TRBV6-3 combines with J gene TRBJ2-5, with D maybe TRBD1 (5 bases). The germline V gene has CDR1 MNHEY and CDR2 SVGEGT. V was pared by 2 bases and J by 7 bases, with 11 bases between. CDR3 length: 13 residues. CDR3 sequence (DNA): TGTGCCAGCAGTTACGGGGCGGAGACGACCCAGTACTTC. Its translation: CASSYGAETTQYF.

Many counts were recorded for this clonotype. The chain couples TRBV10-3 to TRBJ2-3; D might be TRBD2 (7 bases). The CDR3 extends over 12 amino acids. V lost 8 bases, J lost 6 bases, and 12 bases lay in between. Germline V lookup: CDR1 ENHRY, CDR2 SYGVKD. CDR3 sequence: CAIGRGEDTQYF. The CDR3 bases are TGTGCCATCGGGAGGGGGGAGGATACGCAGTATTTT.

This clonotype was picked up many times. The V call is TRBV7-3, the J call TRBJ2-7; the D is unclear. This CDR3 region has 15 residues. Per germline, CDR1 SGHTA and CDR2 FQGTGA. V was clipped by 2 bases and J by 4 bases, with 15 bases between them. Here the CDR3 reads CASSLGTASYYEQYF. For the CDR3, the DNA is TGTGCCAGCAGCTTAGGCACAGCCAGTTATTACGAGCAGTACTTC.

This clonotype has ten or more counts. For the CDR3, the DNA is TGCAGTGCTAGAGATCCACTAGCGGTTGAGCAGTACTTC. Its translation: CSARDPLAVEQYF. The V and J genes are TRBV20-1 and TRBJ2-7; 8 bases map to TRBD2. V was clipped by 0 bases and J by 7 bases; unmatched bases: 5. The CDR3 loop spans 13 amino acids. Germline V gives CDR1 DFQATT, CDR2 SNEGSKA (reference sequence).

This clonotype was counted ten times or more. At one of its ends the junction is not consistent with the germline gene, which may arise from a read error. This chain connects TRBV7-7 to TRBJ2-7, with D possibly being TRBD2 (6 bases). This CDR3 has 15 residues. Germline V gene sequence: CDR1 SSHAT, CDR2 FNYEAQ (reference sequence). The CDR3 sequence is CASSPGGQAGGEQYF. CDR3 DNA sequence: TGTGCTAGCAGCCCGGGTGGGCAGGCCGGGGGCGAGCAGTACTTC.

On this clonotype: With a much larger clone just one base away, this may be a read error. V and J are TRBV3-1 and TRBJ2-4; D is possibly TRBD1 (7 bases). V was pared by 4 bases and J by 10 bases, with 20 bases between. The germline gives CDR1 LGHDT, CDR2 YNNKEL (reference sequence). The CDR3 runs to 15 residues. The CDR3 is CASSLGRTGGEIQYF. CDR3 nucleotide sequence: TGTGCCAGCAGCCTAGGAAGGACAGGAGGGGAAATTCAGTACTTC.